This section outlines one T cell receptor beta chain sequence together with its context. Its antigen is currently unknown. This sample is drawn from a study of T cell repertoires in cytomegalovirus infection. TCRdb passed the reads through MiXCR, listing each CDR3 protein once. The sample has some 24,000 distinct CDR3 sequences; approximately 22% are singletons. The CDR3 runs to 15 residues. The ends were cut back, 5 bases at V and 10 bases at J, with 23 bases in the middle. Germline V lookup: CDR1 SNHLY, CDR2 FYNNEI. Source: CD8+ T cells from cultured PBMCs, taken from culture after CMV antigen stimulation. The chain has TRBV2 and TRBJ1-1; no clear D gene. This TCR was recovered from a human donor in good health (CMV status not recorded). Some clones in this sample may be carry-over from other donors' samples. The CDR3 spells CASSLGNGAGYGAFF. DNA of the CDR3: TGTGCCAGCAGTTTAGGGAATGGTGCCGGCTATGGAGCTTTCTTT. Full variable domain (outside the CDR3, taken from reference TRBV2 and TRBJ1-1): EPEVTQTPSHQVTQMGQEVILRCVPISNHLYFYWYRQILGQKVEFLVSFYNNEISEKSEIFDDQFSVERPDGSNFTLKIRSTKLEDSAMYFCASSLGNGAGYGAFFGQGTRLTVV.